This T cell receptor beta chain was documented in a study of cytomegalovirus exposure and HLA in healthy donors. Study observations and caveats: TRBV6-2, TRBV6-3 and some other V segments were unresolvable in 87-base-pair reads. In a later analysis, TCR beta V- and J-gene trimming showed a link to a missense DCLRE1C variant. An Asian-associated ancestry cluster reportedly showed fewer N-insertions than the roughly 600-donor mean in a later analysis.

J was trimmed by 4 bases and V by 1 base; bases with no gene match: 6. The CDR3 sequence is 15 residues long. Per the germline V gene, CDR1 is PRHDT and CDR2 is FYEKMQ (reference sequence). The PCR had 60 Vbeta and 13 Jbeta primers. Profiling relied on immunoSEQ multiplex PCR, and the TCRdb table lists in-frame clones only, not all of them. This table holds 250,000 or so clones, nearly 95% found once. A word on this clone: The target antigen is unknown.

The sequence was obtained from a girl aged 2 to 10 in good health and CMV-seronegative. The V call is TRBV13, the J call TRBJ1-2, with TRBD1 matching over 7 bases. The sequenced sample was PBMCs. The CDR3 spells CASSLVTGKTYGYTF. The CDR3 bases are TGTGCCAGCAGCTTAGTGACAGGGAAGACCTATGGCTACACCTTC.